This TCR beta chain was sequenced in a study of glioma-infiltrating T cells. This clonotype has a count of ten or more. Germline values: CDR1 SNHLY, CDR2 FYNNEI. This CDR3 has 14 amino acids. Trimming left V 4 bases short and J 1 base short, with 10 bases between. TCR alpha and beta CDR3 regions were amplified from RNA using iRepertoire nested multiplex PCR. TCRdb re-analysed the multiplex PCR reads in MiXCR, keeping a single row per CDR3 protein. The table lists more than 95,000 distinct CDR3 sequences, less than 30% of them singletons. This sequence joins TRBV2 and TRBJ1-2; D may be TRBD1 (6 bases). This sequence originates from a human donor with low-grade glioma or glioblastoma, undergoing nonglioma brain surgery, or in good health (not recorded which). Sequencing was performed on glioma tissue, nonneoplastic brain tissue, or PBMCs (not recorded which). The CDR3 nucleotides read TGTGCCAGCAGTGCGGCAGGGGATAACTATGGCTACACCTTC. Amino acids: CASSAAGDNYGYTF.